Below, 14 T cell receptor beta chains from the same sample are listed, as sequenced in a study of T cells in localized non-small cell lung cancer. Clones were sequenced by immunoSEQ multiplex PCR, and TCRdb holds only the in-frame ones, with some missing. This repertoire shows fewer than 35,000 clones, 65% to 90% found once; its top ten account for less than 5%. Material: peripheral blood, obtained before any cancer treatment. Receptors were obtained from a male donor at least 60 years old with stage III lung adenocarcinoma.

The chain recombines TRBV15 with TRBJ1-3; no definite D call. This CDR3 has 16 residues. Germline assignment: CDR1 LNHNV and CDR2 YYDKDF (reference sequence). V lost 5 bases and J 4 bases, leaving 18 bases between the germline ends. The CDR3 reads CATSFGYHTEGNTIYF. The CDR3, as DNA: TGTGCCACCAGCTTCGGCTATCATACGGAGGGAAACACCATATATTTT.

This clone showed up just a few times. The V gene is TRBV13, the J gene TRBJ1-6, with D tentatively TRBD1 (5 bases). V shed 0 bases and J shed 0 bases, with 9 bases lying between them. CDR1 is PRHDT and CDR2 is FYEKMQ in the germline V gene (reference sequence). The CDR3 is 17 residues long. The CDR3: CASSLGVGGSYNSPLHF. The CDR3 nucleotides read TGTGCCAGCAGCTTAGGGGTCGGGGGCTCCTATAATTCACCCCTCCACTTT.

V gene TRBV5-1 combines with J gene TRBJ2-7; a weak D match, TRBD1 (6 bases). The CDR3 is 13 residues long. From germline, CDR1 is SGHRS and CDR2 YFSETQ. V lost 2 bases and J 6 bases, leaving 12 bases between the germline ends. The DNA of the CDR3 is TGCGCCAGCAGCTTACAGGGCGGTAGCGAGCAGTACTTC. Translating gives CASSLQGGSEQYF.

The chain combines TRBV2 with TRBJ2-7, with D maybe TRBD2 (5 bases). The V end lost 8 bases, the J end lost 1 base, and 12 bases lay between the germline ends. The CDR3 is 13 residues long. The V gene's germline CDR1 is SNHLY and CDR2 FYNNEI. The CDR3 loop reads CASGLASSYEQYF. The CDR3 DNA reads TGTGCCAGCGGGCTAGCCTCATCCTACGAGCAGTACTTC. Complete variable domain (other parts from reference TRBV2 and TRBJ2-7): EPEVTQTPSHQVTQMGQEVILRCVPISNHLYFYWYRQILGQKVEFLVSFYNNEISEKSEIFDDQFSVERPDGSNFTLKIRSTKLEDSAMYFCASGLASSYEQYFGPGTRLTVT.

This chain uses TRBV5-6 with TRBJ2-2; D possibly corresponds to TRBD2 (6 bases). This CDR3 is built from 15 residues. Germline V lookup: CDR1 SGHDT, CDR2 YYEEEE. V was trimmed by 4 bases and J by 6 bases, leaving 16 bases between them. Written as DNA, the CDR3 is TGTGCCAGCAGCCGGTTCTCGGGAGAGGCCGGGGAGCTGTTTTTT. Encoded protein: CASSRFSGEAGELFF.

This sequence joins TRBV15 and TRBJ2-3, with D unresolved. The CDR3 consists of 13 residues. The germline CDR1 and CDR2 sequences are LNHNV and YYDKDF (reference sequence). V was pared by 2 bases and J by 4 bases, with 7 bases between. The CDR3 sequence: CATSRSLPDTQYF. The CDR3 nucleotides are TGTGCCACCAGCAGATCCCTCCCAGATACGCAGTATTTT.

This clone was counted between two and nine times. The chain carries TRBV19 and TRBJ2-1; 8 bases are shared with TRBD1. Germline assignment: CDR1 LNHDA and CDR2 SQIVND (reference sequence). This CDR3 region has 15 residues. The trim removed 7 bases at V and 3 bases at J, leaving 8 bases unmatched. The CDR3 region has the DNA TGTGCCAGTAAAAACTCAGGGGGCCTCTACAATGAGCAGTTCTTC. As protein: CASKNSGGLYNEQFF.

This chain joins TRBV2 and TRBJ2-5, with D unclear. Trimming stripped 4 bases from V and 4 bases from J, with 10 bases between. Looked up from germline, CDR1 is SNHLY and CDR2 is FYNNEI. The CDR3 extends over 13 amino acids. The CDR3 sequence: CASSGNRRETQYF. The CDR3 DNA is TGTGCCAGCAGTGGAAACCGACGAGAGACCCAGTACTTC.

Regarding this clone: This sample includes further DNA sequences coding for the same CDR3. This chain connects TRBV11-2 to TRBJ2-1, with D maybe TRBD2 (6 bases). Germline V gene data show CDR1 as SGHAT and CDR2 as FQNNGV. Deletions cut 1 base from V and 10 bases from J, with 11 bases between. The CDR3 is 13 amino acids. The CDR3 loop is CASSLGTAGEQFF. DNA for the CDR3: TGTGCCAGCAGCTTAGGCACGGCGGGAGAGCAGTTCTTC. Based on the CDR3 plus reference TRBV11-2 and TRBJ2-1, the full variable domain is EAGVAQSPRYKIIEKRQSVAFWCNPISGHATLYWYQQILGQGPKLLIQFQNNGVVDDSQLPKDRFSAERLKGVDSTLKIQPAKLEDSAVYLCASSLGTAGEQFFGPGTRLTVL.

The chain is built from TRBV28 and TRBJ2-7; D is possibly TRBD2 (5 bases). The germline V gene encodes CDR1 MDHEN and CDR2 SYDVKM. The ends were cut back, 6 bases at V and 7 bases at J, with 10 bases in the middle. This CDR3 spans 11 amino acids. The CDR3 loop is CASSYPGEQYF. CDR3 in DNA: TGTGCCAGCAGCTATCCGGGGGAGCAGTACTTC.

V gene TRBV7-9 combines with J gene TRBJ2-1; 11 bases map to TRBD1. The germline CDR1 and CDR2 sequences are SEHNR and FQNEAQ (reference sequence). This CDR3 region has 18 residues. Trimming cost V 4 bases and J 4 bases; bases outside gene matches: 12. CDR3 in amino acids: CASSSGTGGIFTYNEQFF. The CDR3 bases are TGTGCCAGCAGCTCGGGGACAGGGGGTATTTTCACTTACAATGAGCAGTTCTTC.

This clone was counted a few times. This chain connects TRBV6-5 to TRBJ1-2, with TRBD1 identical over 7 bases. Germline loops: CDR1 MNHEY, CDR2 SVGAGI. The CDR3 covers 13 residues. V trimming: 5 bases; J trimming: 3 bases; junction bases outside the gene matches: 3. Here the CDR3 reads CASSPTGDYGYTF. DNA for the CDR3: TGTGCCAGCAGTCCTACAGGGGACTATGGCTACACCTTC.

Note on this clone: Other DNA sequences in this sample translate to the same CDR3. The rearrangement links TRBV2 to TRBJ2-3, with TRBD1 as a possible D gene (5 bases). CDR3 size: 14 residues. V was clipped by 3 bases and J by 1 base, with 8 bases between them. Germline CDR1 reads SNHLY; CDR2 reads FYNNEI. CDR3 DNA sequence: TGTGCCAGCAGTGAGGGCAGGGGCACAGATACGCAGTATTTT. Translation: CASSEGRGTDTQYF.

The V and J genes are TRBV6-1 and TRBJ2-7, with D perhaps TRBD1 (6 bases). The CDR3 contains 12 residues. Per germline, CDR1 MNHNS and CDR2 SASEGT. V was clipped by 6 bases and J by 5 bases, with 11 bases between them. The CDR3 sequence: CASRQGRDEQYF. CDR3 DNA: TGTGCCAGCAGACAGGGAAGGGACGAGCAGTACTTC.